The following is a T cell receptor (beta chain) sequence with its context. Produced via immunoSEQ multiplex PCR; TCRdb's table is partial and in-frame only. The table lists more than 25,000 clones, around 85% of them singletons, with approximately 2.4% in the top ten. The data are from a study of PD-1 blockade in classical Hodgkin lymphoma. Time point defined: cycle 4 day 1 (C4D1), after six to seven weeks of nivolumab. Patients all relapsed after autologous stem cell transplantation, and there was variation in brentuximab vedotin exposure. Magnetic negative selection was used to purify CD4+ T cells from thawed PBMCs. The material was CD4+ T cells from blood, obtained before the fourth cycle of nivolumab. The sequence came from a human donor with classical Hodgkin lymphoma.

CDR3: CASSPEGAYGYTF. In DNA, the CDR3 is TGTGCCAGCAGCCCCGAAGGGGCGTATGGCTACACCTTC. The chain recombines TRBV9 with TRBJ1-2; D possibly corresponds to TRBD1 (5 bases). Trimming took 4 bases from V and 5 from J, leaving 12 bases between them. CDR3 length: 13 residues. The germline gives CDR1 SGDLS, CDR2 YYNGEE. Complete variable domain (other parts from reference TRBV9 and TRBJ1-2): DSGVTQTPKHLITATGQRVTLRCSPRSGDLSVYWYQQSLDQGLQFLIQYYNGEERAKGNILERFSAQQFPDLHSELNLSSLELGDSALYFCASSPEGAYGYTFGSGTRLTVV.